The 13 T cell receptor beta chains given below trace back to one sample, sequenced in a study of blood T cell repertoires in COVID-19. Method: immunoSEQ multiplex PCR; TCRdb's copy keeps in-frame clones and lacks some. Of about 190,000 clones listed, about 82% are singletons. Specimen: peripheral blood. Source of these receptors: a woman aged 25 to 39 with acute or convalescent COVID-19.

This rearrangement joins TRBV6-6 to TRBJ2-2; possible D gene TRBD1, 5 bases. The V gene's germline CDR1 is MNHNY and CDR2 SVGAGI (reference sequence). The CDR3 sequence is 14 residues long. Trimming pared 7 bases from V and 4 bases from J, leaving 13 bases between. The CDR3 nucleotides read TGTGCCAGCACTGTGACAGTGATCACCGGGGAGCTGTTTTTT. Its protein is CASTVTVITGELFF.

The chain couples TRBV5-6 to TRBJ1-4; D gene unclear. V shed 2 bases and J shed 7 bases, with 15 bases lying between them. The CDR3 has 15 amino acids. The V gene's germline CDR1 is SGHDT and CDR2 YYEEEE. In DNA, the CDR3 is TGTGCCAGCAGCTTTGGAAATCTTGGCGGTGAAAAACTGTTTTTT. Translated: CASSFGNLGGEKLFF.

The rearrangement links TRBV6-6 to TRBJ1-3, with TRBD1 as a possible D gene (5 bases). Germline CDR1 and CDR2: MNHNY and SVGAGI (reference sequence). Deletions cut 4 bases from V and 0 bases from J, with 7 bases between. This CDR3 is built from 14 residues. The CDR3 DNA follows: TGTGCCAGCAGTTTGACAGCCTCTGGAAACACCATATATTTT. Translated: CASSLTASGNTIYF.

The gene calls are TRBV28 and TRBJ1-2; the match to TRBD1 covers 8 bases. Germline V CDR1 and CDR2: MDHEN, SYDVKM. The CDR3 has 16 residues. V shed 5 bases, J shed 2 bases, and the junction held 10 bases outside the gene matches. CDR3 protein: CASSATTGGRNYGYTF. CDR3 nucleotides: TGTGCCAGCAGTGCCACTACAGGGGGGAGAAACTATGGCTACACCTTC.

V and J are TRBV28 and TRBJ2-1; 9 positions match TRBD2. Trimming removed 6 bases from V and 4 bases from J; junction bases left unmatched: 7. Germline V gives CDR1 MDHEN, CDR2 SYDVKM. The CDR3 is 15 amino acids. The CDR3 spells CASSHGTSRYNEQFF. CDR3 DNA: TGTGCCAGCAGCCATGGGACTAGCAGGTACAATGAGCAGTTCTTC.

The rearrangement uses TRBV12-1 and TRBJ2-7; the tabulated D call, TRBD2, remains unverified against the DNA. TRBV12-1 is labeled a pseudogene. This CDR3 spans 15 amino acids. The CDR3 DNA sequence: TGTGCCAGCAGCTTTGCGCGGTGGCAGCCCTACGAGCAGTACTTC. Translated, it gives CASSFARWQPYEQYF.

In this sample, this clone turned up once. The V call is TRBV27, the J call TRBJ1-3; unclear D gene. Germline lookup yields CDR1 MNHEY and CDR2 SMNVEV (reference sequence). The CDR3 loop spans 12 amino acids. Trimming cost V 0 bases and J 8 bases, with 5 bases left between them. The CDR3 nucleotides are TGTGCCAGCAGTTTATCGAGTTACACCATATATTTT. It is translated as CASSLSSYTIYF.

V is TRBV7-9 and J is TRBJ1-6; 8 positions match TRBD1. The junction had 12 bases not matched to a gene; V was cut back by 5 bases and J by 6 bases. The germline V gene encodes CDR1 SEHNR and CDR2 FQNEAQ (reference sequence). This CDR3 has 17 residues. CDR3 protein: CASSPPGQAGPNSPLHF. The DNA for the CDR3 is TGTGCCAGCAGCCCTCCGGGACAGGCAGGGCCTAATTCACCCCTCCACTTT. The entire variable domain, with the rest obtained from reference TRBV7-9 and TRBJ1-6, is as follows: DTGVSQNPRHKITKRGQNVTFRCDPISEHNRLYWYRQTLGQGPEFLTYFQNEAQLEKSRLLSDRFSAERPKGSFSTLEIQRTEQGDSAMYLCASSPPGQAGPNSPLHFGNGTRLTVT.

The V gene is TRBV7-9, the J gene TRBJ2-7; 7 bases align to TRBD1. Germline lookup yields CDR1 SEHNR and CDR2 FQNEAQ (reference sequence). Germline trimming cut 1 base from V and 5 bases from J; bases unmatched to any gene: 5. This CDR3 region has 14 residues. The CDR3 DNA sequence: TGTGCCAGCAGCTTAGTGGGGACAGTTGACGAGCAGTACTTC. This translates into CASSLVGTVDEQYF.

In nucleotides, the CDR3 is TGTGCCACCGGGGGGTGGAATCAGCCCCAGCATTTT. Its translation: CATGGWNQPQHF. V gene TRBV12-3 or TRBV12-4 combines with J gene TRBJ1-5; D perhaps matches TRBD1 (5 bases). Between the trimmed V and J ends, which lost 10 bases and 4 bases, there was a span of 11 bases. There are 12 residues in the CDR3.

This clone was counted a few times. The chain carries TRBV10-3 and TRBJ1-1, with D unclear. CDR3 length equals 17 residues. Trimming removed 2 bases at V and 1 base at J, with 17 bases between. CDR1 is ENHRY and CDR2 is SYGVKD in the germline V gene. CDR3 protein: CAISEPTVSGRNTEAFF. CDR3 nucleotides: TGTGCCATCAGTGAGCCGACCGTGTCGGGGAGGAACACTGAAGCTTTCTTT.

The V and J genes are TRBV24-1 and TRBJ1-2, with D possibly being TRBD1 (5 bases). This CDR3 contains 14 residues. Germline CDR1 and CDR2: KGHDR and SFDVKD. The V and J ends lost 7 bases and 5 bases respectively, with 16 bases between them. The CDR3 DNA sequence: TGTGCCACCAGCCCTGCGGTGGGGGGGTATGGCTACACCTTC. It is translated as CATSPAVGGYGYTF.

The CDR3 nucleotides are TGTGCCAGCAGCCTCCTAGCGGGGTACCAAGAGACCCAGTACTTC. This encodes CASSLLAGYQETQYF. This rearrangement joins TRBV5-6 to TRBJ2-5; 9 bases map to TRBD2. Per the germline V gene, CDR1 is SGHDT and CDR2 is YYEEEE. The CDR3 loop spans 15 amino acids. The V segment lost 4 bases and the J segment 0 bases; nucleotides outside the gene matches: 4.